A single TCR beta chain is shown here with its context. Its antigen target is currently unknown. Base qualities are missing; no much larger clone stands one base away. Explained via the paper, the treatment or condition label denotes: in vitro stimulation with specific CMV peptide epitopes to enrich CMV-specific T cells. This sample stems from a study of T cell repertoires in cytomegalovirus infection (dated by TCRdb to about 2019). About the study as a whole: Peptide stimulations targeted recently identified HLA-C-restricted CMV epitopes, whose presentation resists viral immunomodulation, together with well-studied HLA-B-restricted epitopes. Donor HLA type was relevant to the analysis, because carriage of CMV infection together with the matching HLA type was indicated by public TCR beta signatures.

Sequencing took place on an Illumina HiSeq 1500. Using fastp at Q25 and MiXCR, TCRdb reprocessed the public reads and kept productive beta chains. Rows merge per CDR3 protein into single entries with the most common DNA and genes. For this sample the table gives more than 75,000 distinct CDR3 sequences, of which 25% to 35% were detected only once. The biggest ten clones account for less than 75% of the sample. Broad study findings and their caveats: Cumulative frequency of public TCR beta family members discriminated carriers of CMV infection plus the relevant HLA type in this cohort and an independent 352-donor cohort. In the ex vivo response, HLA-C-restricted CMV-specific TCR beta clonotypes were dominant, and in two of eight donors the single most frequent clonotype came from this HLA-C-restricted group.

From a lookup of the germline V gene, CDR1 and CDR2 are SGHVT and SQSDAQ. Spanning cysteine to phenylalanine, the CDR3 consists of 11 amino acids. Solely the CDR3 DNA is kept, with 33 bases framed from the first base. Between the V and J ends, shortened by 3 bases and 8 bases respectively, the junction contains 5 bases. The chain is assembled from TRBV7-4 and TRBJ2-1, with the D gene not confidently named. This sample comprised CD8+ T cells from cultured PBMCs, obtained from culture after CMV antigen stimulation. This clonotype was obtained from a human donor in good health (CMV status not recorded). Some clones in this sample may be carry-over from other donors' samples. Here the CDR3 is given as CASSFVDEQFF. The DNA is TGTGCCAGCAGCTTCGTAGATGAGCAGTTCTTC.